One sample yielded the 18 T cell receptor beta chains listed below, sequenced in a study of blood T cell repertoires in COVID-19. Profiling relied on immunoSEQ multiplex PCR, and the TCRdb table lists in-frame clones only, not all of them. In the table there are fewer than 60,000 clones, around 83% of which are singletons. Sequencing was performed on peripheral blood. These receptors all come from a man aged 65 to 79 with active COVID-19.

The chain combines TRBV9 with TRBJ1-6; no clear D gene. This CDR3 is 13 amino acids long. Per germline, CDR1 SGDLS and CDR2 YYNGEE. Trimming cost V 3 bases and J 9 bases, with 10 bases left between them. Here the CDR3 DNA reads TGTGCCAGCAGCGCCCGGCCGGGTTCACCCCTCCACTTT. Translated: CASSARPGSPLHF.

This clone showed up just once. The genes are TRBV12-3 or TRBV12-4 and TRBJ2-5, with 7 positions matching TRBD1. The CDR3 runs to 13 residues. J lost 2 bases, V lost 6 bases, and 3 bases had no gene match. This CDR3 reads CASSSTGQETQYF. The DNA for the CDR3 is TGTGCCAGCAGCTCGACAGGGCAAGAGACCCAGTACTTC.

This chain uses TRBV19 with TRBJ2-2; perhaps TRBD2 as D (5 bases). The length of the CDR3 is 15 residues. The V gene lost 3 bases and the J gene lost 3 bases, with 11 bases spanning the gap. CDR1 LNHDA and CDR2 SQIVND come from the germline V gene (reference sequence). The CDR3 nucleotides are TGTGCCAGTAGTATCCGAGGGTCGTACACCGGGGAGCTGTTTTTT. Amino acid sequence: CASSIRGSYTGELFF.

This clone has only a few counts. DNA for the CDR3: TGTGCCAGTTCAAAACAGGGAAACACTGAAGCTTTCTTT. Its protein is CASSKQGNTEAFF. The J gene is TRBJ1-1, the V gene TRBV19; tentatively, D is TRBD1 (6 bases). Trimming stripped 8 bases from V and 2 bases from J, with 12 bases between. There are 13 residues in the CDR3. CDR1 and CDR2 (germline): LNHDA, SQIVND (reference sequence).

The chain employs TRBV7-2 and TRBJ1-5; D call uncertain. This CDR3 contains 15 residues. The V end was cut by 1 base, the J end by 2 bases, with 9 bases between. CDR1 is SGHTA, CDR2 FQGNSA, per germline. The CDR3 loop reads CASSLDGGGNQPQHF. In DNA, the CDR3 is TGTGCCAGCAGCTTAGATGGTGGAGGCAATCAGCCCCAGCATTTT.

This clone was detected only once. J is TRBJ1-2 and V is TRBV6-2 or TRBV6-3, with unresolved D. Trimming took off 3 bases at V and 2 bases at J, with 13 bases between the two ends. Germline V gives CDR1 MNHEY, CDR2 SVGEGT. The CDR3 is made up of 15 amino acids. The CDR3 bases are TGTGCCAGCAGTTATCGGACGGGGAGAAACTATGGCTACACCTTC. It translates to CASSYRTGRNYGYTF.

The rearrangement links TRBV5-1 to TRBJ1-1; possibly TRBD1 for D (6 bases). Trimming left V 0 bases short and J 1 base short, with 19 bases between. The CDR3 is 18 amino acids. CDR1 is SGHRS and CDR2 is YFSETQ in the germline V gene. CDR3 region: CASSLAKGGRSWNTEAFF. In nucleotides, the CDR3 is TGCGCCAGCAGCTTGGCCAAAGGGGGTAGAAGCTGGAACACTGAAGCTTTCTTT.

The genes are TRBV3-1 (or the pseudogene TRBV3-2) and TRBJ2-7; no firm D call. Germline CDR1 LGHDT, CDR2 YNNKEL (reference sequence). With 4 bases removed from V and 1 base from J, the gap between germline ends came to 8 bases. There are 13 residues in the CDR3. The CDR3 protein is CASSPPGSYEQYF. DNA for the CDR3: TGTGCCAGCAGCCCCCCCGGTTCCTACGAGCAGTACTTC.

V gene TRBV5-4 combines with J gene TRBJ2-3; possible D gene TRBD2, 5 bases. Trimming removed 4 bases from V and 8 bases from J, with 17 bases in between. In germline, CDR1 is SGHNT, CDR2 YYREEE (reference sequence). This CDR3 has 14 residues. This chain's CDR3 is CASSPRGVAGTQYF. The CDR3 DNA follows: TGTGCCAGCAGCCCTAGAGGAGTGGCGGGTACGCAGTATTTT.

J is TRBJ2-7 and V is TRBV4-3; D is perhaps TRBD1 (5 bases). Trimming removed 2 bases from V and 3 bases from J, with 11 bases in between. This CDR3 is built from 14 residues. CDR1 and CDR2 (germline): LGHNA, YSLEER. The CDR3 loop reads CASSQQQDVYEQYF. CDR3 DNA sequence: TGCGCCAGCAGCCAACAACAGGACGTCTACGAGCAGTACTTC.

The chain couples TRBV7-2 to TRBJ1-2, with D hard to call. The CDR3 contains 14 residues. Germline CDR1 SGHTA, CDR2 FQGNSA. The ends were cut back, 4 bases at V and 6 bases at J, with 15 bases in the middle. The CDR3 sequence: CASSSNPRVNGYTF. CDR3 coding DNA: TGTGCCAGCAGCTCGAACCCAAGAGTTAATGGCTACACCTTC.

V gene TRBV3-1 (or the pseudogene TRBV3-2) combines with J gene TRBJ1-2, with 9 bases lining up with TRBD1. The germline V gene encodes CDR1 LGHDT and CDR2 YNNKEL (reference sequence). With V trimmed by 4 bases and J by 6 bases, 3 bases remained unmatched. The CDR3 length is 13 residues. DNA for the CDR3: TGTGCCAGCAGCCCCGGACAGGGGCATGGCTACACCTTC. Its translation: CASSPGQGHGYTF.

This clone was observed a few times. J is TRBJ2-1 and V is TRBV11-2; D is unresolved. V lost 5 bases and J lost 2, with 10 bases in between. In germline, CDR1 is SGHAT, CDR2 FQNNGV. The CDR3 runs 14 residues. The CDR3 is CASSPLLTYNEQFF. CDR3 nucleotides: TGTGCCAGCAGCCCACTCCTAACCTACAATGAGCAGTTCTTC. Using reference TRBV11-2 and TRBJ2-1 for the parts outside the CDR3, the full variable domain is EAGVAQSPRYKIIEKRQSVAFWCNPISGHATLYWYQQILGQGPKLLIQFQNNGVVDDSQLPKDRFSAERLKGVDSTLKIQPAKLEDSAVYLCASSPLLTYNEQFFGPGTRLTVL.

Only a few counts were recorded for this clone. The CDR3 region is CASTFGTEAFF. Here the CDR3 DNA reads TGTGCCAGCACCTTCGGCACTGAAGCTTTCTTT. The chain combines TRBV27 with TRBJ1-1, with D hard to call. Germline assignment: CDR1 MNHEY and CDR2 SMNVEV (reference sequence). The germline V and J ends were trimmed by 7 bases and 4 bases, with 7 bases remaining between them. The CDR3 runs 11 residues.

V usage is TRBV2 and J usage is TRBJ2-5; maybe TRBD2 (7 bases). The CDR3 runs 15 residues. Trimming pared 1 base from V and 5 bases from J, leaving 14 bases between. The germline V gene encodes CDR1 SNHLY and CDR2 FYNNEI. The chain's CDR3 is CASSEGGGPRETQYF. In DNA, the CDR3 is TGTGCCAGCAGTGAAGGCGGGGGCCCCCGGGAGACCCAGTACTTC.

The chain is built from TRBV19 and TRBJ1-2; 7 nucleotides agree with TRBD1. The CDR3 is 13 amino acids. From germline, CDR1 is LNHDA and CDR2 SQIVND (reference sequence). V was clipped by 3 bases and J by 7 bases; unmatched bases: 5. CDR3 amino acids: CASSMLGGVGYTF. CDR3 nucleotide sequence: TGTGCCAGTAGTATGCTAGGGGGCGTTGGCTACACCTTC.

This clone occurred a few times. This chain links TRBV11-3 with TRBJ1-4; 7 bases map to TRBD1. Germline assignment: CDR1 SGHNT and CDR2 YENEEA. Trimming took 3 bases from V and 7 from J; bases not matched to a gene: 8. The CDR3 is 15 amino acids. DNA for the CDR3: TGTGCCAGCAGCTTGGTAAGGGGGCGCTCTGAAAAACTGTTTTTT. As protein: CASSLVRGRSEKLFF. The full variable domain, rest sourced from reference TRBV11-3 and TRBJ1-4, is EAGVVQSPRYKIIEKKQPVAFWCNPISGHNTLYWYLQNLGQGPELLIRYENEEAVDDSQLPKDRFSAERLKGVDSTLKIQPAELGDSAVYLCASSLVRGRSEKLFFGSGTQLSVL.

V gene TRBV15 combines with J gene TRBJ1-1; 7 bases align to TRBD1. The CDR3 sequence is 13 residues long. The trim removed 5 bases at V and 11 bases at J, leaving 11 bases unmatched. CDR1 is LNHNV, CDR2 YYDKDF, per germline (reference sequence). The CDR3 spells CATSGGTAPKAFF. The DNA of the CDR3 is TGTGCCACCAGCGGTGGGACAGCCCCGAAGGCTTTCTTT.